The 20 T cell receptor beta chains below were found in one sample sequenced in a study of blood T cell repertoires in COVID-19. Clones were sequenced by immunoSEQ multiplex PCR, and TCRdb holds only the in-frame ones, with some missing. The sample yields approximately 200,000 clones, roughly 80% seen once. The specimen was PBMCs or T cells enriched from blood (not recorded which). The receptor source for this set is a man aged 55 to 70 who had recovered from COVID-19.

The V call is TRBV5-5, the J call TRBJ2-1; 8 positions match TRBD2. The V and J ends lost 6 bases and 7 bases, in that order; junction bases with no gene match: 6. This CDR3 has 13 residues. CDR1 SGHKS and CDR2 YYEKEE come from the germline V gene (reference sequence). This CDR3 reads CASTITGGNEQFF. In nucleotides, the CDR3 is TGTGCCAGCACAATTACGGGGGGGAATGAGCAGTTCTTC.

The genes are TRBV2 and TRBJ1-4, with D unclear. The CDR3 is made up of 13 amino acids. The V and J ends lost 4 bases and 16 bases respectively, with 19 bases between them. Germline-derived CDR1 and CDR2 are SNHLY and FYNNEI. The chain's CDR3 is CASSGPGSGNEFF. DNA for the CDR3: TGTGCCAGCAGTGGCCCCGGGTCGGGGAATGAGTTTTTT.

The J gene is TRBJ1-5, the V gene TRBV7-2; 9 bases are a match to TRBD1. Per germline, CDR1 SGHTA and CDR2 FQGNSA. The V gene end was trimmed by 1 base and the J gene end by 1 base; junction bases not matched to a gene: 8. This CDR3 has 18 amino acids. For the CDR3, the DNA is TGTGCCAGCAGCTTAGGGGGCCCCGGACAGGGGAGCAATCAGCCCCAGCATTTT. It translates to CASSLGGPGQGSNQPQHF.

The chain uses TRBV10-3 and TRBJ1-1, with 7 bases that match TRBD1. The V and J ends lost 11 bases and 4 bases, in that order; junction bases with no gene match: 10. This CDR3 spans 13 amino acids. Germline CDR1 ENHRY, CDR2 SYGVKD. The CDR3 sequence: CAARAEGATEAFF. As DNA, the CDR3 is TGTGCCGCCAGGGCGGAGGGGGCCACTGAAGCTTTCTTT.

CDR3 region: CASSSRQDGYTF. The CDR3 DNA is TGTGCCAGCAGCTCCCGACAGGATGGCTACACCTTC. The gene calls are TRBV5-6 and TRBJ1-2; possible D gene TRBD1, 6 bases. CDR3 length equals 12 residues. V shed 3 bases and J shed 6 bases, with 9 bases lying between them. Germline V gene data show CDR1 as SGHDT and CDR2 as YYEEEE.

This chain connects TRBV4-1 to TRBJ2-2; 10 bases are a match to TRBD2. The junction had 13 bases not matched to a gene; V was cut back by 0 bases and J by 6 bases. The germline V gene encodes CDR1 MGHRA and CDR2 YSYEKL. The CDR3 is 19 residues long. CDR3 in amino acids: CASSQEPVRLAGLSGELFF. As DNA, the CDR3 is TGCGCCAGCAGCCAAGAACCGGTTAGACTAGCGGGTCTCTCCGGGGAGCTGTTTTTT.

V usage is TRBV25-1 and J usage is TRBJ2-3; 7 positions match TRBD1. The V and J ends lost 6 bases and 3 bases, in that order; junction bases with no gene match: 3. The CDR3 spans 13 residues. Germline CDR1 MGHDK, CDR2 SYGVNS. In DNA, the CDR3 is TGTGCCAGCAGGGGACAGCCAACAGATACGCAGTATTTT. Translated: CASRGQPTDTQYF.

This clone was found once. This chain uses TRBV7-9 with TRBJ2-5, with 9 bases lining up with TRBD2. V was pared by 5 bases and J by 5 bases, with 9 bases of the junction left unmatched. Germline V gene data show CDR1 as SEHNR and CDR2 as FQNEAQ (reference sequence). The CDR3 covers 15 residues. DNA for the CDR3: TGTGCCAGCAGCCCAGGTGGGACTAGCATTGAGACCCAGTACTTC. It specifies CASSPGGTSIETQYF. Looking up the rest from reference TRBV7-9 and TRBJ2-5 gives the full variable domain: DTGVSQNPRHKITKRGQNVTFRCDPISEHNRLYWYRQTLGQGPEFLTYFQNEAQLEKSRLLSDRFSAERPKGSFSTLEIQRTEQGDSAMYLCASSPGGTSIETQYFGPGTRLLVL.

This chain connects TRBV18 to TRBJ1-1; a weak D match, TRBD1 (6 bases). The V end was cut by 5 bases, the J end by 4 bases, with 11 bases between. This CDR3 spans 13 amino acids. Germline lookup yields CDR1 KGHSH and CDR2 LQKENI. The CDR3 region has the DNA TGTGCCAGCTCAGAGGGGGAAAGCACTGAAGCTTTCTTT. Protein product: CASSEGESTEAFF.

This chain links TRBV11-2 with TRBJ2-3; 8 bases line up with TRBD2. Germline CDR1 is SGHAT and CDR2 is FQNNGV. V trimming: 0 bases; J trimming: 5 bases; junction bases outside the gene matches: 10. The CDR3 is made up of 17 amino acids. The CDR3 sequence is CASSLDPSAGEVDTQYF. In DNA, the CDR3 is TGTGCCAGCAGCTTAGACCCATCAGCGGGGGAGGTAGATACGCAGTATTTT.

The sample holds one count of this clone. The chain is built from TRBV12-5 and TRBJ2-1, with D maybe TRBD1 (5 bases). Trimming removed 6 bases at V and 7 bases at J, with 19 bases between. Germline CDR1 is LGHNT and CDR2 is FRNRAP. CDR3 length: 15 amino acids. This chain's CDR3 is CASGPGQGVGNEQFF. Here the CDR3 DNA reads TGTGCTAGTGGCCCAGGCCAGGGTGTAGGGAATGAGCAGTTCTTC. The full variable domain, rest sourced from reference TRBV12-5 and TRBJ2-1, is DARVTQTPRHKVTEMGQEVTMRCQPILGHNTVFWYRQTMMQGLELLAYFRNRAPLDDSGMPKDRFSAEMPDATLATLKIQPSEPRDSAVYFCASGPGQGVGNEQFFGPGTRLTVL.

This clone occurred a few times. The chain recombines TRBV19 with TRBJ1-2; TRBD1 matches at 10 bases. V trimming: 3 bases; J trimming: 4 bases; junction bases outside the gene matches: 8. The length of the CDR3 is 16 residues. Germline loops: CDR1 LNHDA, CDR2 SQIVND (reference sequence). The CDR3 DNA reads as TGTGCCAGTAGTATGGGACAGGGGTTGGCGTCCTATGGCTACACCTTC. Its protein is CASSMGQGLASYGYTF.

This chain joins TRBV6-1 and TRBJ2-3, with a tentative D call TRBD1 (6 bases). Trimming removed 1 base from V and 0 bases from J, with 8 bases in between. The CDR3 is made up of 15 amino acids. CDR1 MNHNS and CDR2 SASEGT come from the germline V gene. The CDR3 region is CASSEDRASTDTQYF. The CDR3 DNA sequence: TGTGCCAGCAGTGAAGACAGGGCTAGCACAGATACGCAGTATTTT.

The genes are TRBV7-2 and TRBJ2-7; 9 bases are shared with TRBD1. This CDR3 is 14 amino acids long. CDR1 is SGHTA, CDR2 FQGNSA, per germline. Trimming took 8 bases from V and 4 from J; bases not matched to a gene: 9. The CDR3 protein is CASGPGTGSYEQYF. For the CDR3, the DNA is TGTGCCAGCGGACCCGGGACAGGGTCATACGAGCAGTACTTC.

CDR3 region: CASSAWGGSYGYTF. DNA of the CDR3: TGTGCCAGCAGCGCATGGGGCGGTAGCTATGGCTACACCTTC. The chain employs TRBV11-2 and TRBJ1-2; D is possibly TRBD1 (5 bases). This CDR3 contains 14 residues. Deletions cut 5 bases from V and 4 bases from J, with 14 bases between. CDR1 is SGHAT and CDR2 is FQNNGV in the germline V gene.

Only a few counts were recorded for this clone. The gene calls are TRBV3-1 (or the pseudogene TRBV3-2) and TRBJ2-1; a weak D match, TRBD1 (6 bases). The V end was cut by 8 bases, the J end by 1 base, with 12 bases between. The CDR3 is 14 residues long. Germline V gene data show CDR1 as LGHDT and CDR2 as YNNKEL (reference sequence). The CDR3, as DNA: TGTGCCAGCGCGGACAGAAGGTCCTACAATGAGCAGTTCTTC. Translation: CASADRRSYNEQFF.

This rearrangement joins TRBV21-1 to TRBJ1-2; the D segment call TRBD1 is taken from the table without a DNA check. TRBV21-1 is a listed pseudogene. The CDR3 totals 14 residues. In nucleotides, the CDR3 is TGTGCCAGCAGCAAACTTGGCAGGGGTAGTGGCTACACCTTC. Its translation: CASSKLGRGSGYTF.

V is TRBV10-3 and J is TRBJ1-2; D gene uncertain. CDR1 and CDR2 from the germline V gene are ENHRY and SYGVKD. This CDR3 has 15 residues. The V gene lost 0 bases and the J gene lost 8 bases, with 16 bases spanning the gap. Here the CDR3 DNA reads TGTGCCATCAGTGAGTCGGATCGAGGGAGGGAAGGCTACACCTTC. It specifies CAISESDRGREGYTF.

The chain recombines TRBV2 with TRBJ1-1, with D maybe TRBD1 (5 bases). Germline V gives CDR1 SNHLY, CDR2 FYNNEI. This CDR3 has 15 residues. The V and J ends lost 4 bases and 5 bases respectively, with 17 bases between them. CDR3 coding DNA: TGTGCCAGCAGTGTCCCCCGGGGGATTGCTACTGAAGCTTTCTTT. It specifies CASSVPRGIATEAFF.

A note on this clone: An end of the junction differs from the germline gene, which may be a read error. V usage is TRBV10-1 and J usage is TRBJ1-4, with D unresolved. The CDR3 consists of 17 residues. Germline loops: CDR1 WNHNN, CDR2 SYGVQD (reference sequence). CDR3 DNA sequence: TGCGCCAGCAGCGAGTGCGCAAGGAGTGTCCCTAATGAAAAACTGTTTTTT. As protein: CASSECARSVPNEKLFF.